This T cell receptor (beta chain) stems from a study of blood T cell repertoires in COVID-19. Overall study: Samples came from the United States, Italy and Spain, spanning acute and convalescent COVID-19. T cells, B-cell-depleted T cells, or PBMCs supplied cDNA or gDNA.

The CDR3 is 12 residues long. Germline V gives CDR1 SGHTA, CDR2 FQGNSA. V was pared by 5 bases and J by 8 bases, with 10 bases between. Authors' data handling: Quantification of nucleated cells was approximated via reference gene primer amplification. The method was immunoSEQ multiplex PCR; TCRdb's version includes in-frame clones alone and lacks a portion of them. V and J calls and clone size are as listed in that table; D and trimming were resolved from the DNA. Among approximately 260,000 clones listed, around 87% were seen once. This clonotype was sampled from a young man with active or convalescent COVID-19. The chain links TRBV7-2 to TRBJ2-1, with a possible D match to TRBD1 (5 bases). Source material: peripheral blood. The CDR3 nucleotides are TGTGCCAGCAGCCCAGGGATTGATGAGCAGTTCTTC. Protein sequence: CASSPGIDEQFF.